This is a list of T cell receptor beta chains from one sample in a study of CD39 and CD103 CD8 tumor-infiltrating T cells. The protocol was immunoSEQ multiplex PCR, while the TCRdb copy is restricted to in-frame clones and leaves out a portion. This sample has about 3,400 clones, with approximately 63% found just once. Sequencing was done on a sample of CD39- CD103- CD8+ T cells sorted from the tumor. Receptors originate from a human donor with head and neck squamous cell carcinoma. The CDR3 runs from the conserved cysteine through the conserved F or W. A D gene is named only where the DNA matches it firmly. Not all rows give a size; the values are once, few, many and, for expanded clones, a class.

D: -; V: TRBV11-2; J: TRBJ2-5; size: -; DNA: TGTGCCAGCAGCTCATACGGGGAGACCCAGTACTTC; CDR3: CASSSYGETQYF
D: TRBD1; V: TRBV6-6; J: TRBJ1-5; size: -; DNA: TGTGCCAGCAGTTCCGACAGGGGAGTCTATCAGCCCCAGCATTTT; CDR3: CASSSDRGVYQPQHF
D: TRBD2; V: TRBV28; J: TRBJ2-3; size: -; DNA: TGTGCCAGCAGTTACGGACTAGCGGGGGGTATAGATACGCAGTATTTT; CDR3: CASSYGLAGGIDTQYF
D: -; V: TRBV15; J: TRBJ2-7; size: -; DNA: TGTGCCACCAGCAGAGATAAGGGCGCAGTATCCTACGAGCAGTACTTC; CDR3: CATSRDKGAVSYEQYF
D: TRBD2; V: TRBV4-2; J: TRBJ2-1; size: -; DNA: TGTGCCAGCAGTCCCACTAGCGGGGGCTACAATGAGCAGTTCTTC; CDR3: CASSPTSGGYNEQFF
D: -; V: TRBV28; J: TRBJ1-2; size: medium-sized; DNA: TGTGCCAGCAGTTCTCAGGTGGAGGGGCGTTATGGCTACACCTTC; CDR3: CASSSQVEGRYGYTF
D: -; V: TRBV7-9; J: TRBJ2-3; size: -; DNA: TGTGCCAGCAGCTTAGTTGGGACGGGTATCACAGATACGCAGTATTTT; CDR3: CASSLVGTGITDTQYF
D: TRBD2; V: TRBV30; J: TRBJ2-3; size: few; DNA: TGTGCCTGGAAGCGAAGCGGGGGGACGACAGATACGCAGTATTTT; CDR3: CAWKRSGGTTDTQYF
D: -; V: TRBV21-1; J: TRBJ1-4; size: -; DNA: TGTGCCAGCTGCCCCCCGGGCCACAAGGGGGAAAAACTGTTTTTT; CDR3: CASCPPGHKGEKLFF
D: -; V: TRBV15; J: TRBJ2-4; size: -; DNA: TGTGCCACCAGCCAAGGAAGGGGATTAGCCAAAAACATTCAGTACTTC; CDR3: CATSQGRGLAKNIQYF